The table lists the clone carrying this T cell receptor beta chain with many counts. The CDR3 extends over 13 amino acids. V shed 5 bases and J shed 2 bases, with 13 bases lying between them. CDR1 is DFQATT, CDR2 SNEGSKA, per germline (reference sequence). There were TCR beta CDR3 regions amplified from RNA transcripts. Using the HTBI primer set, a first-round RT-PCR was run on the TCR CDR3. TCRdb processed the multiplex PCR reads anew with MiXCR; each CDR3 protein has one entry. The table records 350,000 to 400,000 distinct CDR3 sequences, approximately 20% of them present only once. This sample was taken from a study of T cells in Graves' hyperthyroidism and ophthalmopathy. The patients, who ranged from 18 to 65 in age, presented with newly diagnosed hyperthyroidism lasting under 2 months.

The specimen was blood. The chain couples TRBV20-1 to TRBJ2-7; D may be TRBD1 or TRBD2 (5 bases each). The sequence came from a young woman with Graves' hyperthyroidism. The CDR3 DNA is TGCAGTGCTCCGGGGCGGACCCCCTACGAGCAGTACTTC. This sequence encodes CSAPGRTPYEQYF.